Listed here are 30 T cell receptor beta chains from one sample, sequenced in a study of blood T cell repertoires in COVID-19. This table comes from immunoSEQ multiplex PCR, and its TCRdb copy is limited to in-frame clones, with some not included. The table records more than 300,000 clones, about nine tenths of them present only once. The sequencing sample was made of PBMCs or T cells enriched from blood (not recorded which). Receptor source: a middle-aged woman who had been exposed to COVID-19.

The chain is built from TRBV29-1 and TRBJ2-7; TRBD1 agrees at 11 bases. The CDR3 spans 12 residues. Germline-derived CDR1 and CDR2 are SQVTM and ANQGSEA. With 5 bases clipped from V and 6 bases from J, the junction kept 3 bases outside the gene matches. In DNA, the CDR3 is TGCAGCGTTCGGACAGGGGGCGTCGAGCAGTACTTC. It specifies CSVRTGGVEQYF.

CDR3 loop: CASSSIRQGHNEQFF. CDR3 bases: TGTGCCAGCAGTTCGATACGACAGGGCCACAATGAGCAGTTCTTC. This sequence joins TRBV6-5 and TRBJ2-1; TRBD1 matches at 7 bases. With V trimmed by 4 bases and J by 5 bases, 8 bases remained unmatched. The CDR3 runs 15 residues. CDR1 and CDR2 from the germline V gene are MNHEY and SVGAGI.

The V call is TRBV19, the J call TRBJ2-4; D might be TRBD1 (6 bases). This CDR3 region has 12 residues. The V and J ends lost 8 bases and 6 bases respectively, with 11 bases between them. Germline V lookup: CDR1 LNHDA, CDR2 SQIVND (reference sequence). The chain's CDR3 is CASGWDTNIQYF. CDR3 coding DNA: TGTGCCAGTGGCTGGGACACAAACATTCAGTACTTC.

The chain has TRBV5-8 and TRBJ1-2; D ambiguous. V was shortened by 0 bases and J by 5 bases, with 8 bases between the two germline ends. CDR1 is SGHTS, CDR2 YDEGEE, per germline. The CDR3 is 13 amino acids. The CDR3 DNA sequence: TGTGCCAGCAGCTTGGGAGGGTTGTATGGCTACACCTTC. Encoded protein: CASSLGGLYGYTF.

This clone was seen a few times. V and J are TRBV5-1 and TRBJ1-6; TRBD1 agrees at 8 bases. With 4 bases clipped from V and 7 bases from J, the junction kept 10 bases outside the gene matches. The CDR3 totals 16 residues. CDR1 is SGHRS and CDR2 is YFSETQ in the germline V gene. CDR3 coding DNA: TGCGCCAGCAGCCTCTCCGGCCAGGGGGCAAATTCACCCCTCCACTTT. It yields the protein CASSLSGQGANSPLHF.

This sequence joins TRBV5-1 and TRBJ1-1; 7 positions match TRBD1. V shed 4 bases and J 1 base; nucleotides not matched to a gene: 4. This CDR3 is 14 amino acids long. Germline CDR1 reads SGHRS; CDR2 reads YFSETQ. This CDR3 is CASSLRGWNTEAFF. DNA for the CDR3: TGCGCCAGCAGCCTCAGGGGGTGGAACACTGAAGCTTTCTTT. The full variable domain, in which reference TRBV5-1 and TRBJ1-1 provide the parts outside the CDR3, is KAGVTQTPRYLIKTRGQQVTLSCSPISGHRSVSWYQQTPGQGLQFLFEYFSETQRNKGNFPGRFSGRQFSNSRSEMNVSTLELGDSALYLCASSLRGWNTEAFFGQGTRLTVV.

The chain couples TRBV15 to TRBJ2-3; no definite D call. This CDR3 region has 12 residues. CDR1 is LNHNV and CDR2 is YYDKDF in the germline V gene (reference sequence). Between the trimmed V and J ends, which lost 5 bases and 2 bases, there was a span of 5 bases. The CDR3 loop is CATSGLTDTQYF. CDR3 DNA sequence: TGTGCCACCAGCGGCCTCACAGATACGCAGTATTTT.

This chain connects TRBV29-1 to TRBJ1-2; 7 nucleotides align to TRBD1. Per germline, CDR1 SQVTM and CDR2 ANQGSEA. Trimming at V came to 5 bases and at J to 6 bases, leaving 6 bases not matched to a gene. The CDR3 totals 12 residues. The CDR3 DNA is TGCAGCGTTTGGGACAGTTCAGATGGCTACACCTTC. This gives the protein CSVWDSSDGYTF. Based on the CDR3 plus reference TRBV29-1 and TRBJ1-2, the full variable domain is SAVISQKPSRDICQRGTSLTIQCQVDSQVTMMFWYRQQPGQSLTLIATANQGSEATYESGFVIDKFPISRPNLTFSTLTVSNMSPEDSSIYLCSVWDSSDGYTFGSGTRLTVV.

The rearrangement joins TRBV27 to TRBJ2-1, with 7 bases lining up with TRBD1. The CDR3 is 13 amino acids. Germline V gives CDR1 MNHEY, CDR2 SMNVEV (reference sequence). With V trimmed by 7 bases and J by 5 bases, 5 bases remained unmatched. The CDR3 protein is CASTNTGDNEQFF. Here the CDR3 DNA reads TGTGCCAGCACTAATACAGGGGACAATGAGCAGTTCTTC.

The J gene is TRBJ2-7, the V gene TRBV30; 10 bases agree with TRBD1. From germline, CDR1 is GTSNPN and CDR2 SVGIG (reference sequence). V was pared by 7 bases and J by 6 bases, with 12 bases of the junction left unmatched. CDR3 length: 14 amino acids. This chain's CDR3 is CAFARGTGEAEQYF. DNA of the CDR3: TGTGCCTTCGCCCGAGGGACAGGGGAGGCCGAGCAGTACTTC.

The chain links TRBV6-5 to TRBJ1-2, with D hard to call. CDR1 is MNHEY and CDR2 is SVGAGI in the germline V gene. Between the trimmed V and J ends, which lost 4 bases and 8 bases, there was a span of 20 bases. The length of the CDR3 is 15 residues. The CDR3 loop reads CASSSQPDGFGGYTF. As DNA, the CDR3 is TGTGCCAGCAGTTCCCAACCCGACGGGTTCGGCGGCTACACCTTC.

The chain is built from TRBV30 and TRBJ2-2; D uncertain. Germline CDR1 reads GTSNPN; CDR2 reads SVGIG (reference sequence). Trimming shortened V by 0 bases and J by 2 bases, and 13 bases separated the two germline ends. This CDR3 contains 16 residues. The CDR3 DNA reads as TGTGCCTGGAGTGTACGAGGCGTCAGCAACACCGGGGAGCTGTTTTTT. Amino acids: CAWSVRGVSNTGELFF.

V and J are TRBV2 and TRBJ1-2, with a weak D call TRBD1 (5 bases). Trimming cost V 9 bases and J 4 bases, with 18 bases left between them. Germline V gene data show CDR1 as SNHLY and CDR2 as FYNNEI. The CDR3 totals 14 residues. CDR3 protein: CASRGGGSGYGYTF. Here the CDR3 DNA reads TGTGCCAGTCGTGGGGGAGGGTCCGGCTATGGCTACACCTTC. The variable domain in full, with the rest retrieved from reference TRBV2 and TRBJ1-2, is EPEVTQTPSHQVTQMGQEVILRCVPISNHLYFYWYRQILGQKVEFLVSFYNNEISEKSEIFDDQFSVERPDGSNFTLKIRSTKLEDSAMYFCASRGGGSGYGYTFGSGTRLTVV.

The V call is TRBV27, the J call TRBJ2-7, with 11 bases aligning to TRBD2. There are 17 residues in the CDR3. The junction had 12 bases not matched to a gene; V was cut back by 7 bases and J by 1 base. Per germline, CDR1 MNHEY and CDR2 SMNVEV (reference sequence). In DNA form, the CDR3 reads TGTGCCAGCAACCGACATTCCGGGACTAGCGGATCCTACGAGCAGTACTTC. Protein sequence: CASNRHSGTSGSYEQYF.

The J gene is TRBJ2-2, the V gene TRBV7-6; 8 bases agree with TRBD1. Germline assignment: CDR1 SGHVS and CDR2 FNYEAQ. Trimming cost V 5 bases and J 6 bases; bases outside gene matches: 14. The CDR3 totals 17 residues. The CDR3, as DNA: TGTGCCAGCAGCCCCTTCCGCGGACAGGGTGGGTCCGGGGAGCTGTTTTTT. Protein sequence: CASSPFRGQGGSGELFF.

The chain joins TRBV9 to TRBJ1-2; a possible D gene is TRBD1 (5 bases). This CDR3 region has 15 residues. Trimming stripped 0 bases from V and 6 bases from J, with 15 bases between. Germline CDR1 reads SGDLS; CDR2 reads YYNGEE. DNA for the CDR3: TGTGCCAGCAGCGTAGCTACGACCGGGGGTCATGGCTACACCTTC. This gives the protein CASSVATTGGHGYTF.

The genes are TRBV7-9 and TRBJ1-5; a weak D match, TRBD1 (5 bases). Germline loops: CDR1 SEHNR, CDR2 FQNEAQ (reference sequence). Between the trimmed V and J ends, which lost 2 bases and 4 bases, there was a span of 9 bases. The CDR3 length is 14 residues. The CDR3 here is CASSLQGMNQPQHF. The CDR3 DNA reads TGTGCCAGCAGCTTACAGGGAATGAATCAGCCCCAGCATTTT. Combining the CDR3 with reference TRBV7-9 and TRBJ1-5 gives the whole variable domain DTGVSQNPRHKITKRGQNVTFRCDPISEHNRLYWYRQTLGQGPEFLTYFQNEAQLEKSRLLSDRFSAERPKGSFSTLEIQRTEQGDSAMYLCASSLQGMNQPQHFGDGTRLSIL.

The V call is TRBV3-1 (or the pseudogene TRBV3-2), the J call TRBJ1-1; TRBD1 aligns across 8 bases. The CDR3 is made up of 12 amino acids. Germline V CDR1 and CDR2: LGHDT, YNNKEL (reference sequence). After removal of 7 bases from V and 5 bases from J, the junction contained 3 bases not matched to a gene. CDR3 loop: CASTRQGTEAFF. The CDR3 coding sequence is TGTGCCAGCACCCGACAGGGGACTGAAGCTTTCTTT.

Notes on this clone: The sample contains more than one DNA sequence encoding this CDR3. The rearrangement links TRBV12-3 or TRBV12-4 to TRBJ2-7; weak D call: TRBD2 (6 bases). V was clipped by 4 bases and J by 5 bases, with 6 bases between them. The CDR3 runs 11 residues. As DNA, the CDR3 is TGTGCCAGCAGTTCGGGGGACGAGCAGTACTTC. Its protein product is CASSSGDEQYF.

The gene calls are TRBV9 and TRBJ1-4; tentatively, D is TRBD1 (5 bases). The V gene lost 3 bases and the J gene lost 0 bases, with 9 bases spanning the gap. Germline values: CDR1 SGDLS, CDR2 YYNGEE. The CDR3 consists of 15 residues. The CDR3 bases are TGTGCCAGCAGCGCTGGAGGGGCAACTAATGAAAAACTGTTTTTT. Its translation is CASSAGGATNEKLFF.

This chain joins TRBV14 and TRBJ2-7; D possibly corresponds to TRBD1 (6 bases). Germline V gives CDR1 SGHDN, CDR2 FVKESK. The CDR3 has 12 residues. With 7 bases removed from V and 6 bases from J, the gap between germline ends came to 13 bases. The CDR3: CASNRDTPEQYF. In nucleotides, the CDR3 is TGTGCCAGCAACCGGGACACCCCCGAGCAGTACTTC.

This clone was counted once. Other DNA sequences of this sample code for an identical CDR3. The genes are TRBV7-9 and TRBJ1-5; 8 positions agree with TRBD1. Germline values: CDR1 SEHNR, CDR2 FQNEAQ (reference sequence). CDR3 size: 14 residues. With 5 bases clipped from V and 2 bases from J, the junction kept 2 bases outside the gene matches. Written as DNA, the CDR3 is TGTGCCAGCAGCCCGACAGGGGGCAATCAGCCCCAGCATTTT. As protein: CASSPTGGNQPQHF.

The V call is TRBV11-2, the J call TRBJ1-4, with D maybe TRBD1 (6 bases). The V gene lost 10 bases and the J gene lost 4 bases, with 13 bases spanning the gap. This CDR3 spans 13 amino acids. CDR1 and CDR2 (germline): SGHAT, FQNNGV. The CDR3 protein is CATSQGVNEKLFF. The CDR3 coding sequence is TGTGCCACCTCACAGGGCGTTAATGAAAAACTGTTTTTT.

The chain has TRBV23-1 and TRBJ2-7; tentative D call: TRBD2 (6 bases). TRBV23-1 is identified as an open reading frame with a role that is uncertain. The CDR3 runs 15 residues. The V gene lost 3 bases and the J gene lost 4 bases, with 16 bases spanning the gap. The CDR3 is CASSHVAGLNYEQYF. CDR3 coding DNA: TGCGCCAGCAGTCATGTGGCGGGACTGAATTACGAGCAGTACTTC.

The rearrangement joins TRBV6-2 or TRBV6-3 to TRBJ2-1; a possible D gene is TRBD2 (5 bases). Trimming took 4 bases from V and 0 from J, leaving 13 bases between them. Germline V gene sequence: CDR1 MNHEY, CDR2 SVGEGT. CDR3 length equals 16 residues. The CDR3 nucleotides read TGTGCCAGCAGTTCCCCGGGAACCCGCTCCTACAATGAGCAGTTCTTC. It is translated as CASSSPGTRSYNEQFF.

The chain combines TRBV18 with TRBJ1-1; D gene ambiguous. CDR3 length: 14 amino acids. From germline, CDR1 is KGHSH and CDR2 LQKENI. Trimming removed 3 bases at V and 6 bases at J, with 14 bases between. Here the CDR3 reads CASSPPPGGSEAFF. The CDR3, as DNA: TGTGCCAGCTCACCGCCTCCGGGAGGGTCTGAAGCTTTCTTT. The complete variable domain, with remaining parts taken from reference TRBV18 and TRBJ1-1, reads NAGVMQNPRHLVRRRGQEARLRCSPMKGHSHVYWYRQLPEEGLKFMVYLQKENIIDESGMPKERFSAEFPKEGPSILRIQQVVRGDSAAYFCASSPPPGGSEAFFGQGTRLTVV.

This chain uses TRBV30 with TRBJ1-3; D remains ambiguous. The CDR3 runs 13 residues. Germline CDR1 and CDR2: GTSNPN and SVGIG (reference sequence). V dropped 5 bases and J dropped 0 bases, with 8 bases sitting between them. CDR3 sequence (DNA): TGTGCCTGGTCAGGATACTCTGGAAACACCATATATTTT. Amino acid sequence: CAWSGYSGNTIYF.

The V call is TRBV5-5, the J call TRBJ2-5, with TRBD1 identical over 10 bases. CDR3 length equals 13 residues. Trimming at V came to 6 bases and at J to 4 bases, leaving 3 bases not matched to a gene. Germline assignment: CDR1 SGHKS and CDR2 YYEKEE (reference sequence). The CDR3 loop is CASTGTGVETQYF. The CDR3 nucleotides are TGTGCCAGCACTGGGACAGGGGTAGAGACCCAGTACTTC.

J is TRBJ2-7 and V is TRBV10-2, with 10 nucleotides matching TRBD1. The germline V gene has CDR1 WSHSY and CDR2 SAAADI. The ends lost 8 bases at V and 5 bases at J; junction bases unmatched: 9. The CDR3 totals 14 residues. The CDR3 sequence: CASQDRGRVDEQYF. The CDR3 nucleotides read TGCGCCAGCCAAGACAGGGGGCGCGTGGACGAGCAGTACTTC.

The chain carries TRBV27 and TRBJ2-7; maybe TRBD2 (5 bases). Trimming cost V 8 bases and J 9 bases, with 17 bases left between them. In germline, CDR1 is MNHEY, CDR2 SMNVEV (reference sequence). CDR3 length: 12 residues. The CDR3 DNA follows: TGTGCCAGCCGGGCCTCTGGACGGGGGCAGTACTTC. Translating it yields CASRASGRGQYF.